These 9 T cell receptor beta chains share one sample of origin, sequenced in a study of blood T cell repertoires in COVID-19. Sequencing used immunoSEQ multiplex PCR; TCRdb keeps in-frame clones, though not all of them. The top ten hold around 10% of the sample, which has 100,000 to 110,000 clones, roughly 80% seen once. The sample taken for sequencing was peripheral blood. The receptors stem from a woman in her 70s with acute or convalescent COVID-19.

The chain couples TRBV4-2 to TRBJ2-3, with 11 bases that match TRBD2. Germline CDR1 reads LGHNA; CDR2 reads YNFKEQ. J gave up 1 base and V 3 bases, and 3 bases lay outside the gene matches. The CDR3 sequence is 16 residues long. The CDR3 is CASSHQTSGGTDTQYF. The CDR3 bases are TGTGCCAGCAGCCACCAGACTAGCGGGGGCACAGATACGCAGTATTTT.

This clone was recorded once. This sequence joins TRBV5-1 and TRBJ1-3; TRBD1 matches at 9 bases. Trimming took 4 bases from V and 4 from J; bases not matched to a gene: 3. CDR3 length: 14 amino acids. Per germline, CDR1 SGHRS and CDR2 YFSETQ. As DNA, the CDR3 is TGCGCCAGCAGCCCCGGGACAGGGGGAAACACCATATATTTT. Its protein product is CASSPGTGGNTIYF.

V and J are TRBV6-5 and TRBJ1-2; 7 nucleotides match TRBD1. Looked up from germline, CDR1 is MNHEY and CDR2 is SVGAGI. Trimming cost V 2 bases and J 4 bases; bases outside gene matches: 4. The CDR3 runs to 14 residues. The chain's CDR3 is CASSYRDSFYGYTF. The CDR3 nucleotides read TGTGCCAGCAGTTACCGGGACAGCTTCTATGGCTACACCTTC.

The V and J genes are TRBV10-3 and TRBJ1-5; D might be TRBD1 (5 bases). V was cut by 6 bases and J by 3 bases, with 9 bases left in between. This CDR3 is built from 13 residues. The germline gives CDR1 ENHRY, CDR2 SYGVKD. The CDR3, as DNA: TGTGCCATCAGCCCGACAGACAATCAGCCCCAGCATTTT. Its protein is CAISPTDNQPQHF.

The chain is built from TRBV11-3 and TRBJ2-1, with a weak D call TRBD2 (5 bases). Looked up from germline, CDR1 is SGHNT and CDR2 is YENEEA. The CDR3 covers 11 residues. The V end was cut by 3 bases, the J end by 10 bases, with 7 bases between. The CDR3 DNA follows: TGTGCCAGCAGCTTTGGCGGGGAGCAGTTCTTC. Translating gives CASSFGGEQFF.

This chain uses TRBV9 with TRBJ2-1; 9 nucleotides match TRBD2. CDR1 is SGDLS and CDR2 is YYNGEE in the germline V gene. The CDR3 is 16 amino acids. The junction had 8 bases not matched to a gene; V was cut back by 0 bases and J by 7 bases. Written as DNA, the CDR3 is TGTGCCAGCAGCGTAGATGGCGGGGGGGCCCTGAATGAGCAGTTCTTC. Amino acid sequence: CASSVDGGGALNEQFF.

V and J are TRBV10-3 and TRBJ1-2; D might be TRBD1 (6 bases). V was clipped by 0 bases and J by 1 base, with 9 bases between them. This CDR3 is 15 amino acids long. Per germline, CDR1 ENHRY and CDR2 SYGVKD. As DNA, the CDR3 is TGTGCCATCAGTGAGTCCCGACAGGATAACTATGGCTACACCTTC. Translation gives CAISESRQDNYGYTF.

In its sample, this clone was seen a few times. The V gene is TRBV28, the J gene TRBJ2-5; no definite D call. V lost 6 bases and J lost 0, with 11 bases in between. Germline CDR1 MDHEN, CDR2 SYDVKM. The CDR3 is 14 residues long. The CDR3 DNA reads TGTGCCAGCAGCCCTCAGGTTTACCAAGAGACCCAGTACTTC. Translated, it gives CASSPQVYQETQYF. The full variable domain, its missing parts supplied by reference TRBV28 and TRBJ2-5, is DVKVTQSSRYLVKRTGEKVFLECVQDMDHENMFWYRQDPGLGLRLIYFSYDVKMKEKGDIPEGYSVSREKKERFSLILESASTNQTSMYLCASSPQVYQETQYFGPGTRLLVL.

The chain is built from TRBV4-3 and TRBJ1-2; D uncertain. Trimming removed 0 bases from V and 0 bases from J, with 11 bases in between. CDR3 length: 16 amino acids. Germline CDR1 is LGHNA and CDR2 is YSLEER. The CDR3 DNA is TGCGCCAGCAGCCAAGAATTAACTGGAGCTAACTATGGCTACACCTTC. It codes for CASSQELTGANYGYTF.